This passage covers 21 T cell receptor beta chains from one sample sequenced in a study of breast tumors, draining lymph nodes, adjacent tissues. TCRdb fed the multiplex PCR reads into MiXCR, producing one record per CDR3 protein. The sample contains about 130,000 distinct CDR3 sequences, 21% of which appear only once. The lymph nodes were axillary draining lymph nodes from breast cancer patients. Specimen: axillary lymph node tissue. Every receptor here comes from a female donor with breast cancer. Some clones in this sample may be carry-over from other donors' samples.

There are many counts of this clonotype. V gene TRBV6-1 combines with J gene TRBJ2-5, with 7 nucleotides matching TRBD2. The CDR3 is made up of 16 amino acids. Germline V lookup: CDR1 MNHNS, CDR2 SASEGT. V lost 7 bases to trimming and J lost 4 bases; unmatched junction nucleotides: 15. The CDR3 protein is CASNPGRGSRLETQYF. The CDR3 coding sequence is TGTGCCAGCAATCCTGGGCGGGGGTCGAGGCTAGAGACCCAGTACTTC.

A note on this clonotype: A much more abundant neighbour one base away suggests this may be a read error. The chain employs TRBV12-3 or TRBV12-4 and TRBJ2-1, with 11 bases that match TRBD2. The CDR3 sequence is 17 residues long. The CDR3, as DNA: TGTTCCAGCAGTCGAACTAGCGGGAGAGGGGGTGCAAATGAGCAGTTCTTC. This encodes CSSSRTSGRGGANEQFF.

This clonotype was seen many times. The gene calls are TRBV20-1 and TRBJ2-7; 13 bases are a match to TRBD2. The CDR3 runs to 14 residues. V gave up 6 bases and J gave up 3 bases; unmatched junction bases: 5. The V gene's germline CDR1 is DFQATT and CDR2 SNEGSKA (reference sequence). CDR3 coding DNA: TGCAGTGCGCAAAGACTAGCGGGAGGCTACGAGCAGTACTTC. This sequence encodes CSAQRLAGGYEQYF.

Ten or more counts support this clonotype. V and J are TRBV28 and TRBJ2-1; 9 nucleotides agree with TRBD2. Trimming removed 8 bases from V and 2 bases from J; junction bases left unmatched: 4. Per germline, CDR1 MDHEN and CDR2 SYDVKM. The CDR3 extends over 14 amino acids. CDR3 protein: CASLPSGTYNEQFF. CDR3 nucleotides: TGTGCCAGCTTACCTAGCGGGACCTACAATGAGCAGTTCTTC.

This clonotype has a count of ten or more. CDR3 sequence: CANPSCRSCKPQHF. The CDR3 nucleotides read TGTGCCAACCCCAGCTGTCGTTCGTGTAAGCCCCAGCATTTT. The chain recombines TRBV6-4 with TRBJ1-5, with D unresolved. V lost 10 bases and J lost 8, with 21 bases in between. Germline CDR1 MRHNA, CDR2 SNTAGT. This CDR3 is built from 14 residues.

Remarks on this clonotype: This may come from a read error, since a much larger clone is one base off. The V and J genes are TRBV7-9 and TRBJ2-6; no firm D call. The CDR3 consists of 15 residues. The germline gives CDR1 SEHNR, CDR2 FQNEAQ (reference sequence). The DNA of the CDR3 is TGTGCCAGCAGCTTCTTATCGGACGGCCCCATGGTCCTGGCTTTC. Translating it yields CASSFLSDGPMVLAF. Complete variable domain (other parts from reference TRBV7-9 and TRBJ2-6): DTGVSQNPRHKITKRGQNVTFRCDPISEHNRLYWYRQTLGQGPEFLTYFQNEAQLEKSRLLSDRFSAERPKGSFSTLEIQRTEQGDSAMYLCASSFLSDGPMVLAFGAGSRLTVL.

In this sample, this clonotype turned up many times. V is TRBV5-1 and J is TRBJ2-1, with D tentatively TRBD1 (6 bases). The CDR3 is 15 residues long. Trimming took off 1 base at V and 2 bases at J, with 10 bases between the two ends. Germline CDR1 reads SGHRS; CDR2 reads YFSETQ. The DNA of the CDR3 is TGCGCCAGCAGCTTGCAACGGGACACCTACAATGAGCAGTTCTTC. This gives the protein CASSLQRDTYNEQFF. Full variable domain (outside the CDR3, taken from reference TRBV5-1 and TRBJ2-1): KAGVTQTPRYLIKTRGQQVTLSCSPISGHRSVSWYQQTPGQGLQFLFEYFSETQRNKGNFPGRFSGRQFSNSRSEMNVSTLELGDSALYLCASSLQRDTYNEQFFGPGTRLTVL.

This clonotype was detected many times. The rearrangement uses TRBV6-1 and TRBJ2-7; no clear D gene. The V end was cut by 3 bases, the J end by 4 bases, with 10 bases between. The CDR3 loop spans 13 amino acids. In germline, CDR1 is MNHNS, CDR2 SASEGT. CDR3: CASSEPQLYEQYF. For the CDR3, the DNA is TGTGCCAGCAGTGAGCCTCAGCTATACGAGCAGTACTTC.

The V and J genes are TRBV9 and TRBJ2-7, with TRBD1 identical over 12 bases. Germline V CDR1 and CDR2: SGDLS, YYNGEE. Trimming cost V 0 bases and J 7 bases; bases outside gene matches: 5. This CDR3 comprises 15 residues. The CDR3 reads CASSVEGTGGEEQYF. DNA for the CDR3: TGTGCCAGCAGCGTAGAGGGGACAGGGGGCGAAGAGCAGTACTTC.

As concerns this clonotype: A much more abundant neighbour one base away suggests this may be a read error. The chain is built from TRBV5-1 and TRBJ2-5; D possibly corresponds to TRBD1 (5 bases). This CDR3 has 14 amino acids. From germline, CDR1 is SGHRS and CDR2 YFSETQ. CDR3 in DNA: TGCGCCAGCAGCTTGGCAGGGATCCAAGGGACCCAGTACTTC. As protein: CASSLAGIQGTQYF.

The rearrangement links TRBV6-1 to TRBJ1-4; D not resolved. Germline values: CDR1 MNHNS, CDR2 SASEGT. Deletions cut 5 bases from V and 8 bases from J, with 6 bases between. The CDR3 consists of 11 residues. Here the CDR3 reads CASSRQEKLFF. CDR3 DNA sequence: TGTGCCAGCAGTCGGCAAGAAAAACTGTTTTTT.

The table lists this clonotype with a few counts. The chain uses TRBV28 and TRBJ2-1, with D possibly being TRBD2 (6 bases). Germline V CDR1 and CDR2: MDHEN, SYDVKM. Trimming cost V 5 bases and J 10 bases, with 24 bases left between them. This CDR3 has 16 amino acids. The CDR3 DNA follows: TGTGCCAGCAGTACGACGGGACTGACACGCGCTGGGGAGCAGTTCTTC. This encodes CASSTTGLTRAGEQFF.

Only a few counts were recorded for this clonotype. This could be a read error, since a much larger clone is one nucleotide away. The chain combines TRBV9 with TRBJ2-7; TRBD1 aligns across 8 bases. Germline values: CDR1 SGDLS, CDR2 YYNGEE. The CDR3 is made up of 15 amino acids. As DNA, the CDR3 is TGTGCCAACAGCCCCCGGGACAGGAGTACCTACGAGCAGTACTTC. Translating it yields CANSPRDRSTYEQYF.

Notes on this clonotype: A much larger clonotype is one base distant, so this may be a read error. V is TRBV5-1 and J is TRBJ2-1, with D hard to call. Trimming shortened V by 2 bases and J by 6 bases, and 9 bases separated the two germline ends. Germline V gene lookup returns CDR1 SGHRS and CDR2 YFSETQ. The length of the CDR3 is 13 residues. CDR3 bases: TGCGCCAGCAGCTTCGATAGATGCAATGAGCAGTTCTTC. This codes for CASSFDRCNEQFF.

With respect to this clonotype: A much more abundant neighbour one base away suggests this may be a read error. The J gene is TRBJ1-3, the V gene TRBV5-4, with a possible D match to TRBD1 (5 bases). CDR1 SGHNT and CDR2 YYREEE come from the germline V gene (reference sequence). The CDR3 sequence is 13 residues long. The CDR3 sequence: CASSPGGGNTTYF. Here the CDR3 DNA reads TGTGCCAGCAGCCCCGGGGGTGGAAACACCACATATTTT.

This sequence joins TRBV20-1 and TRBJ1-1, with a tentative D call TRBD1 (5 bases). Germline V gene data show CDR1 as DFQATT and CDR2 as SNEGSKA (reference sequence). V gave up 3 bases and J gave up 1 base, with 9 bases separating them. CDR3 size: 13 residues. The CDR3: CSARETANTEAFF. The CDR3, as DNA: TGCAGTGCTAGGGAGACAGCGAACACTGAAGCTTTCTTT.

Concerning this clonotype itself: A much larger clone differs by one base, so this may be a read error. The rearrangement links TRBV7-8 to TRBJ2-1, with D possibly matching TRBD2 (5 bases). Looked up from germline, CDR1 is SGHVS and CDR2 is FQNEAQ. CDR3 length: 14 amino acids. The CDR3 here is CAGSFVQEASEQFF. In DNA, the CDR3 is TGTGCCGGCAGCTTCGTTCAGGAGGCAAGTGAGCAGTTCTTC. The variable domain in full, completed from reference TRBV7-8 and TRBJ2-1, reads GAGVSQSPRYKVAKRGQDVALRCDPISGHVSLFWYQQALGQGPEFLTYFQNEAQLDKSGLPSDRFFAERPEGSVSTLKIQRTQQEDSAVYLCAGSFVQEASEQFFGPGTRLTVL.

Ten or more counts support this clonotype. This CDR3 reads CSAPAGGNSPLHF. CDR3 sequence (DNA): TGCAGTGCCCCCGCAGGGGGTAATTCACCCCTCCACTTT. The J gene is TRBJ1-6, the V gene TRBV20-1; 7 bases line up with TRBD1. V trimming: 6 bases; J trimming: 6 bases; junction bases outside the gene matches: 5. Germline CDR1 reads DFQATT; CDR2 reads SNEGSKA (reference sequence). The CDR3 is made up of 13 amino acids.

The CDR3 DNA sequence: TGTGCCAGCAGCCAAGGACAGGGGGGCACTGAAGCTTTCTTT. This translates into CASSQGQGGTEAFF. The chain carries TRBV9 and TRBJ1-1, with 10 bases fitting TRBD1. This CDR3 has 14 residues. Per the germline V gene, CDR1 is SGDLS and CDR2 is YYNGEE. J gave up 4 bases and V 4 bases, and 4 bases lay outside the gene matches.

This clonotype appeared many times. The CDR3 region is CASSVVGDTDTQYF. CDR3 in DNA: TGTGCCAGCAGCGTAGTTGGGGACACAGATACGCAGTATTTT. The chain couples TRBV9 to TRBJ2-3; no definite D call. Per the germline V gene, CDR1 is SGDLS and CDR2 is YYNGEE. The CDR3 runs to 14 residues. V gave up 0 bases and J gave up 2 bases, with 7 bases separating them.

With regard to this clonotype: Compared with germline, one end of the junction differs, possibly owing to a read error. The chain joins TRBV7-9 to TRBJ2-1; 8 bases align to TRBD2. This CDR3 is 16 amino acids long. Germline V gene data show CDR1 as SEHNR and CDR2 as FQNEAQ (reference sequence). The CDR3 bases are TGTGCCAGCAGCCACACGGGACTAGTGGGTTGGGGTGAGCAGCTCTTC. Translated: CASSHTGLVGWGEQLF.